This T cell receptor beta chain was captured by sequencing in a study of memory CD4+ T cells and cytomegalovirus serostatus. Study information: Healthy Belgian adult donors included about nine CMV-positive and some 24 CMV-negative people.

In the case of this clone: Its antigen is still unknown.

Whole-study findings and limits: The CMV-associated TCR signature appears largely within the CD4+ memory repertoire. A US-trained random forest predicted CMV serostatus with median AUC around 0.93.

Single viable CD3+CD4+CD8-CD45RO+ cells were sorted as the memory CD4+ T cells. Sequenced by immunoSEQ multiplex PCR; TCRdb stores in-frame clones only, minus some. The data show some 41,000 clones, more than 75% seen once. CDR1 LNHDA and CDR2 SQIVND come from the germline V gene (reference sequence). With V trimmed by 7 bases and J by 0 bases, 6 bases remained unmatched. This CDR3 region has 15 residues. The chain couples TRBV19 to TRBJ1-3; 7 bases map to TRBD1. This clonotype originated in an adult in good health and CMV-seronegative. Sequencing input: memory CD4+ T cells from blood. The CDR3 nucleotides are TGTGCCAGTACAGACAGGGCGGTCTCTGGAAACACCATATATTTT. Protein product: CASTDRAVSGNTIYF.